This T cell receptor (beta chain) was captured in a study of blood T cell repertoires in COVID-19. Across the study: PBMCs, B-cell-depleted T cells, or T cells were the source of the cDNA or gDNA that made up the material.

Seattle researchers signed up patients amid active infection and tracked them longitudinally. Libraries were prepared by immunoSEQ multiplex PCR; TCRdb keeps only in-frame clonotypes and omits some of them. Here the sample spans 200,000 to 250,000 clones, approximately 90% being singletons. Sample: peripheral blood. The clonotype was recovered from a woman aged 45-65 years with COVID-19, enrolled during active disease.

The CDR3 DNA follows: TGCAGCGTTGGTCGTCAGGGGGCAGGAAGGGGAACAGATACGCAGTATTTT. This codes for CSVGRQGAGRGTDTQYF. The V and J genes are TRBV29-1 and TRBJ2-3; 8 bases map to TRBD1. V dropped 4 bases and J dropped 3; count of bases not matched to a gene: 15. From germline, CDR1 is SQVTM and CDR2 ANQGSEA. This CDR3 has 17 amino acids.